This TCR beta chain stems from a study of shared clonotypes between healthy human individuals. Trimming took off 2 bases at V and 2 bases at J, with 9 bases between the two ends. In germline, CDR1 is KGHSH, CDR2 LQKENI. The CDR3 is made up of 14 amino acids. Authors' data handling: ImmunoSEQ sequences covered only the junction and lacked quality scores; filtering therefore differed. Sequencing used immunoSEQ multiplex PCR; TCRdb keeps in-frame clones, though not all of them. The V and J calls and the clone size are those of that table, but D and trimming were determined from the DNA. The sample yields a few million clones, around 90% seen once.

The sample comprised naive CD4+ T cells sorted from blood. The subset: CD45RA+ positively selected. This clonotype was sampled from a man younger than 30 in good health. This rearrangement joins TRBV18 to TRBJ1-1; unclear D gene. CDR3 DNA: TGTGCCAGCTCACCAGTATCAGGTAACACTGAAGCTTTCTTT. Amino acid sequence: CASSPVSGNTEAFF. Full variable domain (outside the CDR3, taken from reference TRBV18 and TRBJ1-1): NAGVMQNPRHLVRRRGQEARLRCSPMKGHSHVYWYRQLPEEGLKFMVYLQKENIIDESGMPKERFSAEFPKEGPSILRIQQVVRGDSAAYFCASSPVSGNTEAFFGQGTRLTVV.